The entry below describes one TCR beta chain. The entry originates in a study of OX40 agonist ivuxolimab in advanced cancers. Study context: Patients assigned to dose escalation were diagnosed with hepatocellular carcinoma, melanoma, renal cell or head and neck cancer.

Only in-frame clones appear in the TCRdb table, and some are missing; sequencing was by immunoSEQ multiplex PCR. This sample has about 60,000 clones; 88% occur once, and the top ten carry more than 6.5%. Per the germline V gene, CDR1 is MNHEY and CDR2 is SVGAGI. The CDR3 has 13 residues. The V end was cut by 5 bases, the J end by 8 bases, with 15 bases between. The receptor comes from an adult with an advanced solid tumor such as melanoma, head and neck, liver or kidney cancer. This sample comprised CD4+ or CD8+ T cells sorted from blood, obtained in a trial of the OX40 agonist ivuxolimab. The chain is built from TRBV6-5 and TRBJ1-1, with D uncertain. Here the CDR3 reads CASSAFQREEAFF. The DNA of the CDR3 is TGTGCCAGCAGTGCGTTTCAGAGGGAGGAAGCTTTCTTT.